Included here is one T cell receptor beta chain sequence, with context. The antigen is unknown. The sample originates from a study of vaccination effects on CD4 cells after COVID-19. Study context: Researchers reported culturing over 1.5 million PBMC in each well, adding around 9.6 IU/ml IL-2 and roughly 10 ug/ml peptides.

Profiled with immunoSEQ multiplex PCR; TCRdb holds only in-frame clones, not every one. This sample has 35,000 to 40,000 clones, with roughly 80% found just once. The authors isolated CD4+ T cells after 9 to 10 days of culture. Vaccine recipients, nucleocapsid antibody negative, had no prior SARS-CoV-2 infection. The CDR3 contains 14 residues. Germline V gives CDR1 MNHEY, CDR2 SVGAGI. After removal of 8 bases from V and 2 bases from J, the junction contained 4 bases not matched to a gene. The clonotype originates from a human donor who received a COVID-19 vaccine. The chain links TRBV6-5 to TRBJ1-4; 8 positions match TRBD1. Material: CD4+ T cells from PBMCs cultured without peptide, obtained before COVID-19 vaccination. The CDR3 bases are TGTGCCAGCCAGAACAGGGGGACTAATGAAAAACTGTTTTTT. Protein product: CASQNRGTNEKLFF.